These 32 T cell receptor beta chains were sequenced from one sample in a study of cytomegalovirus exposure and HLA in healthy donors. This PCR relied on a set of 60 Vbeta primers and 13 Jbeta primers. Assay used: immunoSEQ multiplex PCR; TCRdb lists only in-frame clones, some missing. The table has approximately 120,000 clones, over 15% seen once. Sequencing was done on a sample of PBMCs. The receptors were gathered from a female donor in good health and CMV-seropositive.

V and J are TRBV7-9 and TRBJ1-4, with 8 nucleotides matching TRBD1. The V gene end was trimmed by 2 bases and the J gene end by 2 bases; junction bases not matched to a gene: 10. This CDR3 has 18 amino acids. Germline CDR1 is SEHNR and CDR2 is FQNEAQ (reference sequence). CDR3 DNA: TGTGCCAGCAGCTTATCCCCCCGGGGGACAGGTACTAATGAAAAACTGTTTTTT. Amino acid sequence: CASSLSPRGTGTNEKLFF.

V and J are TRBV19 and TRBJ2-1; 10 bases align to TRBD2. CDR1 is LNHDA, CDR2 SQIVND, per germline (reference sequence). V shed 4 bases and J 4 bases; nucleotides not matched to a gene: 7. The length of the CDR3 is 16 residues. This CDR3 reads CASSTTAGGLYNEQFF. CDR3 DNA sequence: TGTGCCAGTAGTACGACAGCGGGAGGGCTATACAATGAGCAGTTCTTC.

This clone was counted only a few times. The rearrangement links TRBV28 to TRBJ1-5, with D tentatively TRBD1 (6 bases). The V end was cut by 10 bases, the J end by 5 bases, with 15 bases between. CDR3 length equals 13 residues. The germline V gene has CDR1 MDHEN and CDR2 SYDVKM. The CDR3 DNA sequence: TGTGCCACCTACAGGGTCTCCGATCAGCCCCAGCATTTT. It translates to CATYRVSDQPQHF.

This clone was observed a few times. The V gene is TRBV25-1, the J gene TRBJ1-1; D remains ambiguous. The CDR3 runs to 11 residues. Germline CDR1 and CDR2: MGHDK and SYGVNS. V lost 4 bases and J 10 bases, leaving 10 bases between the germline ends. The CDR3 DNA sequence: TGTGCCAGCAGTGGAGGAATTGCAGCTTTCTTT. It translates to CASSGGIAAFF. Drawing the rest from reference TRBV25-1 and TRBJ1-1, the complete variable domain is EADIYQTPRYLVIGTGKKITLECSQTMGHDKMYWYQQDPGMELHLIHYSYGVNSTEKGDLSSESTVSRIRTEHFPLTLESARPSHTSQYLCASSGGIAAFFGQGTRLTVV.

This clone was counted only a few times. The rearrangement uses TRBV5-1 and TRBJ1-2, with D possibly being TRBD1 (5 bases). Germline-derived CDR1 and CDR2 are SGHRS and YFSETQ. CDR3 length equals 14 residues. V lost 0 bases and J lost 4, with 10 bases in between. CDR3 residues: CASSLVATVYGYTF. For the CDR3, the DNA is TGCGCCAGCAGCTTGGTCGCGACAGTCTATGGCTACACCTTC.

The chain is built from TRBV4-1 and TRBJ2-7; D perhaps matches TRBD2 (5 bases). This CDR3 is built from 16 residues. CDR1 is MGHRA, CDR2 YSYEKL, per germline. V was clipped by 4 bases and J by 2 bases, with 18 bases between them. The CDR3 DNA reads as TGCGCCAGCAGCCGAGACACACAGCGGCCGACCTACGAGCAGTACTTC. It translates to CASSRDTQRPTYEQYF.

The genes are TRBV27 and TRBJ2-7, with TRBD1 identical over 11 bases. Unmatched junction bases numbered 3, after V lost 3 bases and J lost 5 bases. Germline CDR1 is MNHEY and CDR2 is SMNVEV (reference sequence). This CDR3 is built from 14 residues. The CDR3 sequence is CASSFRDRGDEQYF. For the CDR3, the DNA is TGTGCCAGCAGTTTCAGGGACAGGGGGGACGAGCAGTACTTC.

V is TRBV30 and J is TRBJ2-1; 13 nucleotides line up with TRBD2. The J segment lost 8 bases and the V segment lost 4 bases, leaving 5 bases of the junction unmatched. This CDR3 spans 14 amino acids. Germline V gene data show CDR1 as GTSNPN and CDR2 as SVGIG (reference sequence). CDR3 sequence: CAWTRTSGGYEQFF. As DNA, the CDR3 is TGTGCCTGGACAAGGACTAGCGGGGGTTATGAGCAGTTCTTC.

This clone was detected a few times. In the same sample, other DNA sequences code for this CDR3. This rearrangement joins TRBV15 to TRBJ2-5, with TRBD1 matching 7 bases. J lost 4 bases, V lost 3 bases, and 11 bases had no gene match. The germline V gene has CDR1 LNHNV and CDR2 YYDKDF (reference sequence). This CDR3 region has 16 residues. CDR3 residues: CATSRRQGSILETQYF. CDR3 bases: TGTGCCACCAGCAGGCGACAGGGCTCGATCTTAGAGACCCAGTACTTC.

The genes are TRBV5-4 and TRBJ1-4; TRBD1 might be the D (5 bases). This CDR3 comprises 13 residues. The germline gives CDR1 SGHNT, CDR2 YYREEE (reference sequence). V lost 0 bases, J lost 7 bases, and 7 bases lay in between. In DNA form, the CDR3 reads TGTGCCAGCAGCTTGGCGGGGGGTGAAAAACTGTTTTTT. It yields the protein CASSLAGGEKLFF.

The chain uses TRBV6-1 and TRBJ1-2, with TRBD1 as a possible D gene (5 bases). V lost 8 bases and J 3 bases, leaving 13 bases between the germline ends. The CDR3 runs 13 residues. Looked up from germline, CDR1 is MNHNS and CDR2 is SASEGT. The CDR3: CASRTRIDYGYTF. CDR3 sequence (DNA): TGTGCCAGCCGGACAAGGATCGACTATGGCTACACCTTC.

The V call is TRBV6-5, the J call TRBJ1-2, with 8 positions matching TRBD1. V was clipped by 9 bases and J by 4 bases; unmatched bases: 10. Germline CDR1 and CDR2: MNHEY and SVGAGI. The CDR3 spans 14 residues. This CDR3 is CASTRDRTSYGYTF. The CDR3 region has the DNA TGTGCCAGTACGCGGGACAGGACCAGCTATGGCTACACCTTC.

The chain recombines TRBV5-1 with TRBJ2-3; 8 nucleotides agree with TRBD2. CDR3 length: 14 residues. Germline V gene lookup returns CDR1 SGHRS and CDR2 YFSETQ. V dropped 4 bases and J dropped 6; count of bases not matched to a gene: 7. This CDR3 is CASSPGGARDTQYF. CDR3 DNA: TGCGCCAGCAGCCCCGGGGGGGCCAGGGATACGCAGTATTTT.

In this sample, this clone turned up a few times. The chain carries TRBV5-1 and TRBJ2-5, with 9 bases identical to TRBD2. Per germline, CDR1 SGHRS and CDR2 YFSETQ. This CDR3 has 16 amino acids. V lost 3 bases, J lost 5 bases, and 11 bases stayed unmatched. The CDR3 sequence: CASSWGGRASGETQYF. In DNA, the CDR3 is TGCGCCAGCAGCTGGGGCGGGAGGGCCTCCGGGGAGACCCAGTACTTC.

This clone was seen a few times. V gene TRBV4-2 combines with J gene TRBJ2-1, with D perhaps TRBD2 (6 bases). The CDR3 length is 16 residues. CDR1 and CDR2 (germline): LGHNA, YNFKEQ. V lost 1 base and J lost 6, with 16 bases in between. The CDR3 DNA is TGTGCCAGCAGCCAAGGTAACGCATGGGACTTCAATGAGCAGTTCTTC. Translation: CASSQGNAWDFNEQFF.

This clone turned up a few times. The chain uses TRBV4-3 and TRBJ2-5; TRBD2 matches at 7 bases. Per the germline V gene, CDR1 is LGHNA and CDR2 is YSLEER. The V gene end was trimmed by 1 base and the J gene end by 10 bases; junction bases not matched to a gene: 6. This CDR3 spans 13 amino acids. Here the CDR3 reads CASSQGSRGIQYF. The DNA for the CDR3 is TGCGCCAGCAGCCAAGGATCGCGGGGGATCCAGTACTTC.

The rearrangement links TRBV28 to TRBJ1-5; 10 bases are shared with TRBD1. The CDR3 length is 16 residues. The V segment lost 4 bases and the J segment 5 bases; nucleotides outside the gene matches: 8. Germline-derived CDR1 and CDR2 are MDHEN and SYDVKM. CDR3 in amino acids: CASSSPGTGDDQPQHF. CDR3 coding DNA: TGTGCCAGCAGTTCCCCCGGGACAGGGGACGATCAGCCCCAGCATTTT.

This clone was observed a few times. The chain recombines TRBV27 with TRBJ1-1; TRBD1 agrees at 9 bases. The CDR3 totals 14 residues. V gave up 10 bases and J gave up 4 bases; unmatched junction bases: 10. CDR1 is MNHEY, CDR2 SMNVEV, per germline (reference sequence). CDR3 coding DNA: TGTGCCATCCCTTCGACAGGGGGACGCACTGAAGCTTTCTTT. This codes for CAIPSTGGRTEAFF.

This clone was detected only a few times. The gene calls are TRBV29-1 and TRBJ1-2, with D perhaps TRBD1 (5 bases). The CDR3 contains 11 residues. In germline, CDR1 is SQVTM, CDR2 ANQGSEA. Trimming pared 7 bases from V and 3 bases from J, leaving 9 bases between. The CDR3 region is CSAGHDYGYTF. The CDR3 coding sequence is TGCAGCGCAGGGCACGACTATGGCTACACCTTC.

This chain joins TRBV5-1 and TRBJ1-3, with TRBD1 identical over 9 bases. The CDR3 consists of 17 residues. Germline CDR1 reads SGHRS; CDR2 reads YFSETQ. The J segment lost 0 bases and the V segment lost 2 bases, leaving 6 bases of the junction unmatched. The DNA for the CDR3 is TGCGCCAGCAGCTTAGAACAGGGGGCAAGCTCTGGAAACACCATATATTTT. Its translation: CASSLEQGASSGNTIYF.

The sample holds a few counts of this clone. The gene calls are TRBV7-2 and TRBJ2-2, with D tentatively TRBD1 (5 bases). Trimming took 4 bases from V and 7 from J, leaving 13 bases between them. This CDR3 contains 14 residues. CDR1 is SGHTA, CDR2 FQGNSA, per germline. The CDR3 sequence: CASSSDSYVGELFF. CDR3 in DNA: TGTGCCAGCAGCTCCGACAGCTACGTCGGGGAGCTGTTTTTT. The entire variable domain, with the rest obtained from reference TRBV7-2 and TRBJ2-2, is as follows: GAGVSQSPSNKVTEKGKDVELRCDPISGHTALYWYRQSLGQGLEFLIYFQGNSAPDKSGLPSDRFSAERTGGSVSTLTIQRTQQEDSAVYLCASSSDSYVGELFFGEGSRLTVL.

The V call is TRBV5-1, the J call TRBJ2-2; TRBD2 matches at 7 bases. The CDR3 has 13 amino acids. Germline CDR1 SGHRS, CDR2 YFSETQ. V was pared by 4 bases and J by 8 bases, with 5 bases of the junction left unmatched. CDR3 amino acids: CASSPGGTGELFF. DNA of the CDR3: TGCGCCAGCAGCCCCGGGGGGACTGGGGAGCTGTTTTTT.

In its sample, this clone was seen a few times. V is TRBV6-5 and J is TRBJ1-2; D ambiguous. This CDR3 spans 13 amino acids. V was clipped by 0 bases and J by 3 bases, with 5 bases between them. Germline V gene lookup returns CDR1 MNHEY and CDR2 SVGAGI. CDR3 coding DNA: TGTGCCAGCAGTTACTCGAACTACTATGGCTACACCTTC. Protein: CASSYSNYYGYTF.

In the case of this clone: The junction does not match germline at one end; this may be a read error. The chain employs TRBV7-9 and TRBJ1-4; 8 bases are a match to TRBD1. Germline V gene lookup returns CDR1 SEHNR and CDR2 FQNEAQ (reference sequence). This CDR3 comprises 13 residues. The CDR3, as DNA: TGTGCCAGCAGCTCACATGATGAGGGACAGGAGATTTTT. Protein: CASSSHDEGQEIF.

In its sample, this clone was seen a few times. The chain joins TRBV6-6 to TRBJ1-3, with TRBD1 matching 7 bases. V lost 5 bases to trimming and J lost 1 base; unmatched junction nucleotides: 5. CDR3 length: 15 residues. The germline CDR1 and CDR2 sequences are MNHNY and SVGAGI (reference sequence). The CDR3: CASSAGGLSGNTIYF. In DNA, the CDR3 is TGTGCCAGCAGTGCAGGGGGTCTATCTGGAAACACCATATATTTT.

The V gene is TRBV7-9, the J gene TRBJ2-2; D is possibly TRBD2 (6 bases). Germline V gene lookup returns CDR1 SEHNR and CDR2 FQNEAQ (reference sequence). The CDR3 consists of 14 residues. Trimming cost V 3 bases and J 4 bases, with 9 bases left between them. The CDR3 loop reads CASSFGGGTGELFF. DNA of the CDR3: TGTGCCAGCAGCTTTGGGGGAGGCACCGGGGAGCTGTTTTTT.

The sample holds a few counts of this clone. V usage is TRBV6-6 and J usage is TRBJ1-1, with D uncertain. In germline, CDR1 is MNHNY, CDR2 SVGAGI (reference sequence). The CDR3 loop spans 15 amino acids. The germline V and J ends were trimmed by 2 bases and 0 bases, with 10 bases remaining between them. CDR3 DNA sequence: TGTGCCAGCAGTTACACGTTAACAGTGAACACTGAAGCTTTCTTT. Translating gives CASSYTLTVNTEAFF.

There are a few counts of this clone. The DNA of the CDR3 is TGTGCCTGGGGTTCGAGCTCTGGAAACACCATATATTTT. It translates to CAWGSSSGNTIYF. This chain connects TRBV30 to TRBJ1-3; D is ambiguous. Deletions cut 5 bases from V and 0 bases from J, with 8 bases between. The germline gives CDR1 GTSNPN, CDR2 SVGIG (reference sequence). CDR3 length: 13 residues.

CDR3 sequence (DNA): TGTGCCAGCAGCTTGGATCGAGGGTTATGGGGTGTGGAGGGAGATACGCAGTATTTT. Protein product: CASSLDRGLWGVEGDTQYF. The V gene is TRBV5-6, the J gene TRBJ2-3, with a possible D match to TRBD2 (6 bases). Trimming removed 0 bases at V and 5 bases at J, with 25 bases between. The CDR3 sequence is 19 residues long. From germline, CDR1 is SGHDT and CDR2 YYEEEE.

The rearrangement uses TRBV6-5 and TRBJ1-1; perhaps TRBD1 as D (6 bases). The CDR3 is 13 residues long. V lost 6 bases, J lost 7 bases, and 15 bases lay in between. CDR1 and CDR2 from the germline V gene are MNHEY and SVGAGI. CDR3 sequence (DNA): TGTGCCAGCAGGTCACCGGGACAACTTGAAGCTTTCTTT. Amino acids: CASRSPGQLEAFF.

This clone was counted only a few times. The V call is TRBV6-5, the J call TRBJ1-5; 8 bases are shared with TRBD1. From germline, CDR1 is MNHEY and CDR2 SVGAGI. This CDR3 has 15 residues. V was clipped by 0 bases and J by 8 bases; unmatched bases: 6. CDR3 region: CASSYSYGQGEPQHF. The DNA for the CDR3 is TGTGCCAGCAGTTACTCTTACGGACAGGGAGAGCCCCAGCATTTT.

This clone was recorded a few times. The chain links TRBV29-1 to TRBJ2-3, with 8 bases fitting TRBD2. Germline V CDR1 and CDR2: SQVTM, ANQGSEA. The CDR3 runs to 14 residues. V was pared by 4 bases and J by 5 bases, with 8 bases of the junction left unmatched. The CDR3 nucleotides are TGCAGCGTTGCCCGGGAGGGCCCGCAAGATACGCAGTATTTT. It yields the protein CSVAREGPQDTQYF.